This T cell receptor beta chain was sequenced for a study of blood T cells in healthy people across ages. Study findings and constraints: Comparison with aged donors showed that long-lived donors had more naive CD4+ cells and higher diversity.

Concerning this clonotype itself: The antigen is undetermined.

Primers used in a second PCR of roughly 6 to 12 cycles were a sample-barcoded 5' primer and a J-beta primer mix. Sequencing of every sample gave 3 million or more CDR3-containing paired-end reads. TCRdb re-analysed the 5' RACE reads in MiXCR, keeping a single row per CDR3 protein. The table has fewer than 2 million distinct CDR3 sequences, more than 35% seen once. Caucasian, healthy and from Russia, the donors were aged between about 6 and 100. Trimming at V came to 6 bases and at J to 7 bases, leaving 15 bases not matched to a gene. The CDR3 is 15 residues long. This TCR was sampled from a human donor in good health. Sequencing was done on a sample of blood. This rearrangement joins TRBV12-3 or TRBV12-4 to TRBJ2-7; 7 bases align to TRBD1. This chain's CDR3 is CASRNRGQGSNEQYF. The CDR3 nucleotides read TGTGCCAGCAGGAACAGGGGCCAGGGGTCCAATGAGCAGTACTTC.